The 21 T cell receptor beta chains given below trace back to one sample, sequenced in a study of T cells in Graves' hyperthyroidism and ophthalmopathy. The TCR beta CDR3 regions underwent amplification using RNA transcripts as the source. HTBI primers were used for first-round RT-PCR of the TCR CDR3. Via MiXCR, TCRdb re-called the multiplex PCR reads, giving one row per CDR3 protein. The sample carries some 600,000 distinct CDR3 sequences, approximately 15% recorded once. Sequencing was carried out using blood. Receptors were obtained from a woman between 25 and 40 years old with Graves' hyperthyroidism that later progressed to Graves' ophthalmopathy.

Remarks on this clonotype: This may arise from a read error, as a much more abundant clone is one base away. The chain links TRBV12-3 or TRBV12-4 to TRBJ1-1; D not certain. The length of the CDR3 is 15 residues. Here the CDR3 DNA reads TGTGCCAGCAGTTTATCTACGGGAGCGAACACTGATGCTTTCTTT. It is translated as CASSLSTGANTDAFF.

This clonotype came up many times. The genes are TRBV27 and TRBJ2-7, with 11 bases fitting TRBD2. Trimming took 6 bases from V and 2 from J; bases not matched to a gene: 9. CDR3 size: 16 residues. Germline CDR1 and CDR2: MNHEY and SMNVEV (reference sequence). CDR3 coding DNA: TGTGCCAGCAGAAGTATAGGACTAGCGGGTACCTACGAGCAGTACTTC. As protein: CASRSIGLAGTYEQYF.

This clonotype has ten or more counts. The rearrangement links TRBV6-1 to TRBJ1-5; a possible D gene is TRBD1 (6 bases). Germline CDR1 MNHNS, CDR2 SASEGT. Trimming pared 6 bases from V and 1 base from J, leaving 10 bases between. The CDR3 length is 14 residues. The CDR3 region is CASRSGTSNQPQHF. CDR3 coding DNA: TGTGCCAGCAGGTCCGGGACAAGCAATCAGCCCCAGCATTTT.

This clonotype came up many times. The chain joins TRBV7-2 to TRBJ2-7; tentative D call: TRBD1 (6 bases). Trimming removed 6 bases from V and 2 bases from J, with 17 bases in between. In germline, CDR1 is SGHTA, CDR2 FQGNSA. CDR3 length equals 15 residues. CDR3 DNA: TGTGCCAGCAGACTTTCCCCCGAGGGGGCCTACGAGCAGTACTTC. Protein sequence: CASRLSPEGAYEQYF. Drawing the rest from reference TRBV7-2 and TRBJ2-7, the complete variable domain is GAGVSQSPSNKVTEKGKDVELRCDPISGHTALYWYRQSLGQGLEFLIYFQGNSAPDKSGLPSDRFSAERTGGSVSTLTIQRTQQEDSAVYLCASRLSPEGAYEQYFGPGTRLTVT.

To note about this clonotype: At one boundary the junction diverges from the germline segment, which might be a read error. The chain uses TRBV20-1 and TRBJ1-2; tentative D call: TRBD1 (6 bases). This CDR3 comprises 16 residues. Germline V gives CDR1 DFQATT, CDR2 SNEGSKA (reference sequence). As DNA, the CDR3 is TGCAGTGCTTCCCTTTCCGCCACAGGGCCTAACTCTGGCTACACCTTC. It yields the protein CSASLSATGPNSGYTF.

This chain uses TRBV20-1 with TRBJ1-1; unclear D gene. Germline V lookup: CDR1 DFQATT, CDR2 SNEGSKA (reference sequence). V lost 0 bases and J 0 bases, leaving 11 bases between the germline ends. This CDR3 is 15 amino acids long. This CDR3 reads CSARDSQRMNTEAFF. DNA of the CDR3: TGCAGTGCTAGAGATTCTCAGCGCATGAACACTGAAGCTTTCTTT.

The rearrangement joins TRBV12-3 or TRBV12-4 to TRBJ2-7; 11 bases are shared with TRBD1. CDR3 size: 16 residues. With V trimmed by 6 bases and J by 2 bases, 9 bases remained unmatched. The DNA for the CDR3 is TGTGCCAGCAGCCTGTCGCCGGGACAGGGGGCCTACGAGCAGTACTTC. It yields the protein CASSLSPGQGAYEQYF.

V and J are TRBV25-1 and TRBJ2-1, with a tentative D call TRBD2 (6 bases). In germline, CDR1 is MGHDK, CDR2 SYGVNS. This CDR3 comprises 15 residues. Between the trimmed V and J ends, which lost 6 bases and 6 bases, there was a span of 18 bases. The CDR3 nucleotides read TGTGCCAGCAGCGCCCTGGGGGGACTGGCCAATGAGCAGTTCTTC. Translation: CASSALGGLANEQFF. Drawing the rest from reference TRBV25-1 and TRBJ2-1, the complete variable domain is EADIYQTPRYLVIGTGKKITLECSQTMGHDKMYWYQQDPGMELHLIHYSYGVNSTEKGDLSSESTVSRIRTEHFPLTLESARPSHTSQYLCASSALGGLANEQFFGPGTRLTVL.

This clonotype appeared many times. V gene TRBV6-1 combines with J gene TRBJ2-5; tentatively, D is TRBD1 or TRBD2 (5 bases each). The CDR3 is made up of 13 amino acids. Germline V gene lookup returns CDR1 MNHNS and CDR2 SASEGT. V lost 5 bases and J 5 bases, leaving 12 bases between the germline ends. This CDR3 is CASSKRGPETQYF. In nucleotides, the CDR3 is TGTGCCAGCAGTAAGAGGGGCCCCGAGACCCAGTACTTC.

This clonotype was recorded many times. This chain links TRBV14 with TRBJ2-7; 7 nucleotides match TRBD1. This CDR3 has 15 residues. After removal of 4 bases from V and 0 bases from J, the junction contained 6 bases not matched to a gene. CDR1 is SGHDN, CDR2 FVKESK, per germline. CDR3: CASSLRQGNSYEQYF. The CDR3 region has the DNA TGTGCCAGCAGCCTCCGACAGGGCAACTCCTACGAGCAGTACTTC.

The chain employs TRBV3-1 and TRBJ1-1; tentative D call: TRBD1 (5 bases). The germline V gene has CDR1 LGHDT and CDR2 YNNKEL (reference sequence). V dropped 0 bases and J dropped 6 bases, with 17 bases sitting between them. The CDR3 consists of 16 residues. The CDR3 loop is CASSQDRGGPGPEAFF. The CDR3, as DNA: TGTGCCAGCAGCCAAGATAGGGGCGGCCCGGGCCCTGAAGCTTTCTTT.

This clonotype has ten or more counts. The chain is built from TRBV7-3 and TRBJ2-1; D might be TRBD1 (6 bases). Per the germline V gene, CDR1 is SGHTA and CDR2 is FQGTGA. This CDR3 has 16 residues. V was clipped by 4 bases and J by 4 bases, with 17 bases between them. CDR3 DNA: TGTGCCAGCAGCTCCAGACAGGATAACTCATACAATGAGCAGTTCTTC. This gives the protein CASSSRQDNSYNEQFF.

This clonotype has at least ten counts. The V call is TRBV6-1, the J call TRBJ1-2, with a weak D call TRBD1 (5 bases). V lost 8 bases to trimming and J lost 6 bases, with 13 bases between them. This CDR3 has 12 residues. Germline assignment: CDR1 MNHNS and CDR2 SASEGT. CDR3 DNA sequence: TGTGCCAGCGGAAGGGAGGGGAATGGCTACACCTTC. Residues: CASGREGNGYTF.

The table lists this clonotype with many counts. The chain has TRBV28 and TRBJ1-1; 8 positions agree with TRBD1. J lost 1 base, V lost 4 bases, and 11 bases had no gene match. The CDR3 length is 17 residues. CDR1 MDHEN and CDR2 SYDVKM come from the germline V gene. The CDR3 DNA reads TGTGCCAGCAGTTACCTCGGACAGGGAAAGGGGAACACTGAAGCTTTCTTT. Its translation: CASSYLGQGKGNTEAFF.

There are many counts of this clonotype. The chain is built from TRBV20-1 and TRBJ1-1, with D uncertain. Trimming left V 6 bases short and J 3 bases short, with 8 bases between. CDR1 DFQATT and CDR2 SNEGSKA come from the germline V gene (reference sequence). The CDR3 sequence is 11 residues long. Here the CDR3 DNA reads TGCAGTGCCCCTCGGGACACTGAAGCTTTCTTT. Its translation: CSAPRDTEAFF.

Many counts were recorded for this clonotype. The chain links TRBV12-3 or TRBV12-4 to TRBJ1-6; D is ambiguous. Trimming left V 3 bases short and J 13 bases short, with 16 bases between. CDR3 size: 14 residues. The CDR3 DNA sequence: TGTGCCAGCAGTTTGGACCAACGGAGCGCGCCCCTCCACTTT. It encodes CASSLDQRSAPLHF.

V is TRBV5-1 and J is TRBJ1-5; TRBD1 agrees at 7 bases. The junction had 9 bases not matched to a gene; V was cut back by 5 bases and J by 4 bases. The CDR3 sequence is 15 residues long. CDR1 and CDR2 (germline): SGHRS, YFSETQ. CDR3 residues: CASRKGTEWNQPQHF. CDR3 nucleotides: TGCGCCAGCAGAAAGGGGACAGAGTGGAATCAGCCCCAGCATTTT.

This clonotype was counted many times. In nucleotides, the CDR3 is TGTGCCAGCAGCTTACTTCAGTTGATAGGGGGACAGCATTCCTACGAGCAGTACTTC. It encodes CASSLLQLIGGQHSYEQYF. This rearrangement joins TRBV11-3 to TRBJ2-7; 7 bases line up with TRBD1. There are 19 residues in the CDR3. V lost 2 bases, J lost 1 base, and 17 bases stayed unmatched. From germline, CDR1 is SGHNT and CDR2 YENEEA.

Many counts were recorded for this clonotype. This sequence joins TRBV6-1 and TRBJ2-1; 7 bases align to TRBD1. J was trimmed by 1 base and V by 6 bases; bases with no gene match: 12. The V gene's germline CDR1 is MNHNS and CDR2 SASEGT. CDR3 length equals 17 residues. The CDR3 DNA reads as TGTGCCAGCAGCCTGATCCCCACGGGACAGTCCTACAATGAGCAGTTCTTC. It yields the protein CASSLIPTGQSYNEQFF.

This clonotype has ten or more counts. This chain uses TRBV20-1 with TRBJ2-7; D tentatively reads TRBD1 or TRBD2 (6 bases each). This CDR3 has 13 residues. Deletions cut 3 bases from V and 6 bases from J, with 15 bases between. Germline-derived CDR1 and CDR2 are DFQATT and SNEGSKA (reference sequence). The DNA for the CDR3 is TGCAGTGCTAGGTTCGGGGGCCCCCTCGAGCAGTACTTC. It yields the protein CSARFGGPLEQYF.

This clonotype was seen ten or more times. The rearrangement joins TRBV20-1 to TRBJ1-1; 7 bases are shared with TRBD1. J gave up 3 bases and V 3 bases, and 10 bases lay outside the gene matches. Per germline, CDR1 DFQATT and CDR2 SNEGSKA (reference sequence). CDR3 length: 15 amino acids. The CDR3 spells CSASSVRGGDTEAFF. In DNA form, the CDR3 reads TGCAGTGCTAGCTCCGTCAGGGGGGGCGACACTGAAGCTTTCTTT.